This T cell receptor (beta chain) is from a study of blood T cells in healthy people across ages. The second PCR ran roughly 6 to 11 cycles with a sample-barcoded 5' primer and J-beta primers. Every sample produced at least 2.5 million CDR3-containing paired-end reads. TCRdb independently ran MiXCR on the 5' RACE reads; one entry per CDR3 protein. Of hundreds of thousands of distinct CDR3 sequences listed, approximately 24% are singletons. V was pared by 4 bases and J by 9 bases, with 16 bases of the junction left unmatched. Germline loops: CDR1 SNHLY, CDR2 FYNNEI. The CDR3 has 16 residues. Caucasian, healthy and from Russia, the donors were aged between about 6 and 90. A further study also used this sample, focusing on T cells of mothers and their children. This second report adds: Donors were three healthy Caucasian mothers and their six children. Comparable shaping of TCR recombination output by thymic selection was observed in related and unrelated pairs.

The V gene is TRBV2, the J gene TRBJ2-7; the match to TRBD2 covers 9 bases. The origin of this receptor is a boy younger than 18 in good health. Input material: blood. For the CDR3, the DNA is TGTGCCAGCAGTGGGGAGCGGGGGGACTCGCATTCGGCGCAGTACTTC. This codes for CASSGERGDSHSAQYF. Filled out from reference TRBV2 and TRBJ2-7, the complete variable domain reads EPEVTQTPSHQVTQMGQEVILRCVPISNHLYFYWYRQILGQKVEFLVSFYNNEISEKSEIFDDQFSVERPDGSNFTLKIRSTKLEDSAMYFCASSGERGDSHSAQYFGPGTRLTVT.